This T cell receptor (beta chain) was found in a study of blood T cell repertoires in COVID-19. Some clones are missing from TCRdb's copy, which holds only in-frame ones; the method was immunoSEQ multiplex PCR. The top ten clones hold approximately 9.4% of a sample with about 180,000 clones, roughly 88% of them seen once. V trimming: 4 bases; J trimming: 4 bases; junction bases outside the gene matches: 4. Germline CDR1 and CDR2: SGDLS and YYNGEE. This CDR3 is 15 amino acids long. This chain uses TRBV9 with TRBJ2-1; 11 bases match TRBD2. Sequencing was carried out using PBMCs or T cells enriched from blood (not recorded which). This receptor was taken from a woman aged 18-29 years who had recovered from COVID-19. The CDR3 nucleotides read TGTGCCAGCAGCCCAGCTAGCGGGAGGTACAATGAGCAGTTCTTC. It encodes CASSPASGRYNEQFF.